The next 29 T cell receptor beta chains were all read from a single sample in a study of monozygotic twins with inflammatory bowel disease. Using the 5' RACE reads, TCRdb records one entry per CDR3 protein without DNA. The sample has some 400,000 distinct CDR3 sequences. The material sequenced was blood. The source of these receptors is a human donor with ulcerative colitis or Crohn's disease, or a healthy co-twin of an affected twin (not recorded which).

This chain links TRBV11-2 with TRBJ2-3; TCRdb's D call, TRBD2, is unchecked because there is no DNA. CDR1 and CDR2 (germline): SGHAT, FQNNGV. CDR3 length: 15 residues. The CDR3 loop reads CASSRTPSPTDTQYF.

The rearrangement joins TRBV5-1 to TRBJ1-1; no DNA is available, so the TRBD1 call from TCRdb remains unchecked. This CDR3 spans 17 amino acids. The germline gives CDR1 SGHRS, CDR2 YFSETQ. CDR3 loop: CASSLDRAGPAGTEAFF.

This chain connects TRBV20-1 to TRBJ1-1. Germline assignment: CDR1 DFQATT and CDR2 SNEGSKA (reference sequence). This CDR3 is built from 12 residues. This chain's CDR3 is CSASSGNTEAFF.

The chain has TRBV5-1 and TRBJ2-1; the TRBD1 assignment by TCRdb is unverifiable without DNA. The CDR3 is 15 amino acids. The germline V gene has CDR1 SGHRS and CDR2 YFSETQ. CDR3 region: CASSLQAGEFNEQFF.

The chain employs TRBV15 and TRBJ2-1; TCRdb reports TRBD2, a call that lacks DNA to check it against. The CDR3 sequence is 13 residues long. Germline CDR1 LNHNV, CDR2 YYDKDF (reference sequence). The CDR3 protein is CATSLGSTDEQFF.

The chain links TRBV5-1 to TRBJ1-6; the TCRdb D gene call, TRBD1, has no DNA to confirm it. CDR3 length: 17 residues. Germline V lookup: CDR1 SGHRS, CDR2 YFSETQ. The CDR3 here is CASSSSIGTGDNSPLHF.

The rearrangement joins TRBV5-4 to TRBJ1-2; TCRdb gives TRBD1 as the D gene, but with no DNA this cannot be confirmed. CDR3 size: 13 residues. Germline CDR1 is SGHNT and CDR2 is YYREEE (reference sequence). The CDR3 sequence is CASSLAGDYGYTF.

The chain uses TRBV10-3 and TRBJ2-4. The CDR3 runs 14 residues. In germline, CDR1 is ENHRY, CDR2 SYGVKD. The CDR3 sequence: CAISESSQENIQYF.

The rearrangement joins TRBV11-2 to TRBJ1-1. Germline-derived CDR1 and CDR2 are SGHAT and FQNNGV. CDR3 length: 15 residues. The CDR3 is CASSFGLRMNTEAFF.

The V and J genes are TRBV27 and TRBJ2-3. Germline V CDR1 and CDR2: MNHEY, SMNVEV (reference sequence). This CDR3 is built from 13 residues. The CDR3 loop is CASSSSSTDTQYF.

The chain combines TRBV27 with TRBJ2-1; as DNA is missing, the TRBD2 call by TCRdb cannot be tested. The CDR3 sequence is 16 residues long. Germline V gene sequence: CDR1 MNHEY, CDR2 SMNVEV (reference sequence). CDR3 region: CASSPTTSGGAREQFF.

The chain carries TRBV7-9 and TRBJ2-7; absent DNA, TCRdb's TRBD1 call cannot be checked. Germline loops: CDR1 SEHNR, CDR2 FQNEAQ (reference sequence). The CDR3 loop spans 15 amino acids. CDR3 residues: CASSPPGQKGYEQYF.

The J gene is TRBJ1-6, the V gene TRBV5-1; no DNA is available, so the TRBD1 call from TCRdb remains unchecked. Germline V gene data show CDR1 as SGHRS and CDR2 as YFSETQ. The CDR3 runs to 14 residues. CDR3 region: CASSFSGGNSPLHF.

The chain combines TRBV11-3 with TRBJ1-6. The germline gives CDR1 SGHNT, CDR2 YENEEA. The CDR3 length is 14 residues. Here the CDR3 reads CASSLDHINSPLHF.

The chain joins TRBV27 to TRBJ2-7; without DNA, the TCRdb call of TRBD2 cannot be checked. The CDR3 extends over 15 amino acids. Germline assignment: CDR1 MNHEY and CDR2 SMNVEV (reference sequence). The CDR3 region is CASRGDGWGGYEQYF.

CDR3 region: CAISEAGNQPQHF. The chain couples TRBV10-3 to TRBJ1-5; TCRdb indicates TRBD1, and absent DNA this call remains unverified. Germline V gives CDR1 ENHRY, CDR2 SYGVKD. The CDR3 sequence is 13 residues long.

The chain combines TRBV4-2 with TRBJ1-2; TCRdb gives TRBD1 as the D gene, but with no DNA this cannot be confirmed. Germline lookup yields CDR1 LGHNA and CDR2 YNFKEQ. The CDR3 has 15 amino acids. CDR3 amino acids: CASSQVLPQGRGHTF.

The rearrangement links TRBV12-3 or TRBV12-4 to TRBJ1-1. This CDR3 has 13 amino acids. The CDR3 loop reads CASSLVVATEAFF.

The chain has TRBV20-1 and TRBJ2-1; the D gene TCRdb calls, TRBD1, cannot be checked with no DNA. Per the germline V gene, CDR1 is DFQATT and CDR2 is SNEGSKA (reference sequence). The CDR3 contains 12 residues. The CDR3 spells CSAQPPGQEQFF.

The V call is TRBV19, the J call TRBJ2-2; checking the TCRdb D call of TRBD1 is not possible without DNA. Germline V gene lookup returns CDR1 LNHDA and CDR2 SQIVND (reference sequence). The CDR3 extends over 14 amino acids. This CDR3 is CASRDRGLTGELFF.

V gene TRBV10-3 combines with J gene TRBJ2-5; TCRdb picks TRBD2, but there is no DNA to check that call. The CDR3 extends over 16 amino acids. CDR1 is ENHRY and CDR2 is SYGVKD in the germline V gene. CDR3 protein: CAISESWEGLDETQYF.

This chain links TRBV30 with TRBJ2-1. CDR1 and CDR2 (germline): GTSNPN, SVGIG (reference sequence). The CDR3 contains 13 residues. CDR3 region: CARSGEKYNEQFF.

This rearrangement joins TRBV5-1 to TRBJ1-5. The CDR3 extends over 12 amino acids. Germline CDR1 reads SGHRS; CDR2 reads YFSETQ. CDR3 protein: CASVWVNQPQHF.

V is TRBV7-6 and J is TRBJ2-2; no DNA is available, so the TRBD2 call from TCRdb remains unchecked. The CDR3 runs 16 residues. In germline, CDR1 is SGHVS, CDR2 FNYEAQ. The CDR3: CASSSLAGGEHGELFF.

This chain uses TRBV5-1 with TRBJ2-1. CDR1 and CDR2 (germline): SGHRS, YFSETQ. The CDR3 totals 14 residues. The CDR3: CASSPDGPYNEQFF.

This chain connects TRBV24-1 to TRBJ2-1; TCRdb lists TRBD1, though no DNA is available to test this call. The CDR3 is 17 amino acids. CDR1 KGHDR and CDR2 SFDVKD come from the germline V gene. The CDR3 reads CATSDLPQGDSYNEQFF.

The chain employs TRBV12-3 or TRBV12-4 and TRBJ1-2; TCRdb gives TRBD1 as the D gene, but with no DNA this cannot be confirmed. The CDR3 has 12 residues. The CDR3 spells CASSLGQGGYTF.

This chain uses TRBV12-3 or TRBV12-4 with TRBJ1-2. This CDR3 is 13 amino acids long. The CDR3 region is CASSLEVGYGYTF.

The CDR3 protein is CASTLSGATDTQYF. The J gene is TRBJ2-3, the V gene TRBV2; absent DNA, TCRdb's TRBD1 call cannot be checked. Germline values: CDR1 SNHLY, CDR2 FYNNEI. This CDR3 spans 14 amino acids.